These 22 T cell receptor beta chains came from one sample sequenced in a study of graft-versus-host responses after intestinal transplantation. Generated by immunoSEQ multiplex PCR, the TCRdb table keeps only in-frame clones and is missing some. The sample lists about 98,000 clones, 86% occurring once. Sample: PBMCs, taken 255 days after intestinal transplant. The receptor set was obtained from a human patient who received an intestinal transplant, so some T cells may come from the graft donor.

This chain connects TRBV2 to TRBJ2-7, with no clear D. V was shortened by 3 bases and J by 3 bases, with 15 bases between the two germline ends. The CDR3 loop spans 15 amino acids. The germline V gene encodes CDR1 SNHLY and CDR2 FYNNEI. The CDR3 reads CASSERPGSVYEQYF. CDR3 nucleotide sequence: TGTGCCAGCAGTGAGAGGCCGGGTTCCGTCTACGAGCAGTACTTC.

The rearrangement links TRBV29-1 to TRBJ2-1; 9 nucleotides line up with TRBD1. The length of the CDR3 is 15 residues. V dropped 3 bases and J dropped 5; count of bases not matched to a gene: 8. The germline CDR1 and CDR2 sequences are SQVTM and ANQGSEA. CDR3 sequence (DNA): TGCAGCGTTGACTACCTGGACAGGGGCAACAATGAGCAGTTCTTC. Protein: CSVDYLDRGNNEQFF.

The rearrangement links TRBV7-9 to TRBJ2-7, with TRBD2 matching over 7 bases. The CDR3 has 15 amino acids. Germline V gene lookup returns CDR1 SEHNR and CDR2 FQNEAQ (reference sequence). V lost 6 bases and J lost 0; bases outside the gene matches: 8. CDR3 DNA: TGTGCCAGCAGACCGGGCGGGGGAATCTCCTACGAGCAGTACTTC. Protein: CASRPGGGISYEQYF.

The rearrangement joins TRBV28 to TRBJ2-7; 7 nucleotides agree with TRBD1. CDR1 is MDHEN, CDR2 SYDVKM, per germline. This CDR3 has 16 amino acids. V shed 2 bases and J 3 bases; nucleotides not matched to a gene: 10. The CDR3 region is CASSLTPGQVFYEQYF. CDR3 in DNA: TGTGCCAGCAGTTTAACACCTGGACAGGTTTTCTACGAGCAGTACTTC.

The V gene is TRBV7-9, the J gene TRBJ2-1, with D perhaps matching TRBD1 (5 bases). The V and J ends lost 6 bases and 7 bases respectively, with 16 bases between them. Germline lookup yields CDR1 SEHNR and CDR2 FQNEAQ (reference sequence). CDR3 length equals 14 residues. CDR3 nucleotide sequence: TGTGCCAGCAGTCTAGGGGTAGGGTCGAATGAGCAGTTCTTC. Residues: CASSLGVGSNEQFF.

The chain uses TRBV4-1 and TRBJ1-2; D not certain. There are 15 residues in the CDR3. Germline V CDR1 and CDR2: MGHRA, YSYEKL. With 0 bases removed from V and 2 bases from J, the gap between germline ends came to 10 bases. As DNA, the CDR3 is TGCGCCAGCAGCCAAGACCCGCTCCCGAACTATGGCTACACCTTC. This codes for CASSQDPLPNYGYTF.

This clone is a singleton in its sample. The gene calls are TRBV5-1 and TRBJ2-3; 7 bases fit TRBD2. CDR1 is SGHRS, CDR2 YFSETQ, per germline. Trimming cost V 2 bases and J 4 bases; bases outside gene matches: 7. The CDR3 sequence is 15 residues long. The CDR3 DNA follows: TGCGCCAGCAGCTTCCTAGCGGATGGCCCAGATACGCAGTATTTT. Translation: CASSFLADGPDTQYF.

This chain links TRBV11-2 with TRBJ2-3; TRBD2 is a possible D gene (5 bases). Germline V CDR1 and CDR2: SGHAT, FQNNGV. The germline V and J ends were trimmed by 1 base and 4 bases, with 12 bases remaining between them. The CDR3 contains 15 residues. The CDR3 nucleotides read TGTGCCAGCAGCTTAGGTGTGGGAGTAGCAGATACGCAGTATTTT. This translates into CASSLGVGVADTQYF.

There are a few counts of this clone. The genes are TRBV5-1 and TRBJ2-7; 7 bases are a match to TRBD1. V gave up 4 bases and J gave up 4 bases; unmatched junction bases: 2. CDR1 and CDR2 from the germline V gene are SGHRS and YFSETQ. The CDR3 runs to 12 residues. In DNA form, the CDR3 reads TGCGCCAGCAGCCGGGACAGTTACGAGCAGTACTTC. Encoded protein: CASSRDSYEQYF.

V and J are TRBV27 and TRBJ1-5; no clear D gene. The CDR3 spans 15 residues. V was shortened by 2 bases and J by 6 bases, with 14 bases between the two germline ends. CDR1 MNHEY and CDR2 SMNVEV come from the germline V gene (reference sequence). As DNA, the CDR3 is TGTGCCAGCAGTTTAGATTTAGAAACCTTTCAGCCCCAGCATTTT. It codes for CASSLDLETFQPQHF.

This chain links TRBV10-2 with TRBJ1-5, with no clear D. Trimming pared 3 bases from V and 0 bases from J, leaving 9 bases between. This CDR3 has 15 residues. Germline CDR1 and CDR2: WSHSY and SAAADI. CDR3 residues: CASSDTDYSNQPQHF. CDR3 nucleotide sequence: TGCGCCAGCAGTGATACTGATTATAGCAATCAGCCCCAGCATTTT.

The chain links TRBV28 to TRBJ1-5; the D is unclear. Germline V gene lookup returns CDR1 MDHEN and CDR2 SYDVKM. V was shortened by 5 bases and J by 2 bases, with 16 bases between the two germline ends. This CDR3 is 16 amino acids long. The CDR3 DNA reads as TGTGCCAGCAGTGCGTTGGATGGTCGTGGCAATCAGCCCCAGCATTTT. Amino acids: CASSALDGRGNQPQHF.

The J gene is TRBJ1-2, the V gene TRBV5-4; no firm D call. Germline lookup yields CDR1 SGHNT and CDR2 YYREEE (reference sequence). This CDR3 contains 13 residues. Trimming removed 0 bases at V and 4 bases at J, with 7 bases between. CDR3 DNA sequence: TGTGCCAGCAGCTTGGGGCAGTTCTATGGCTACACCTTC. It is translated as CASSLGQFYGYTF. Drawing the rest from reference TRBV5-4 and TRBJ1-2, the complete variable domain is ETGVTQSPTHLIKTRGQQVTLRCSSQSGHNTVSWYQQALGQGPQFIFQYYREEENGRGNFPPRFSGLQFPNYSSELNVNALELDDSALYLCASSLGQFYGYTFGSGTRLTVV.

In DNA form, the CDR3 reads TGTGCCAGCAGCCAAGGTGGCCCTGGACAGGGAAAAGGCTACACCTTC. This translates into CASSQGGPGQGKGYTF. The chain couples TRBV4-2 to TRBJ1-2; 8 positions match TRBD1. Germline V gives CDR1 LGHNA, CDR2 YNFKEQ. J lost 8 bases, V lost 1 base, and 12 bases had no gene match. This CDR3 has 16 amino acids.

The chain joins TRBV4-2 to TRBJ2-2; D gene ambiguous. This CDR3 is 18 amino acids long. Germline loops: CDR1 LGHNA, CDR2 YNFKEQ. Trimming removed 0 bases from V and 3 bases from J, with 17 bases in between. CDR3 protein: CASSQDWLALGDTGELFF. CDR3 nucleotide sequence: TGTGCCAGCAGCCAAGATTGGCTGGCCCTTGGTGACACCGGGGAGCTGTTTTTT.

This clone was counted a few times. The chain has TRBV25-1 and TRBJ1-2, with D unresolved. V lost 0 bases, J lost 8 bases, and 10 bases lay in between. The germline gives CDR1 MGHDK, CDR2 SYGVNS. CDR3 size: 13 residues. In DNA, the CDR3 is TGTGCCAGCAGTGAATATGCGGACCGAGGCTACACCTTC. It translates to CASSEYADRGYTF.

This CDR3 reads CSVEERGHTGELFF. In DNA, the CDR3 is TGCAGCGTCGAGGAGCGGGGGCACACCGGGGAGCTGTTTTTT. The V call is TRBV29-1, the J call TRBJ2-2, with 8 bases that match TRBD2. With V trimmed by 6 bases and J by 3 bases, 6 bases remained unmatched. Germline values: CDR1 SQVTM, CDR2 ANQGSEA. This CDR3 region has 14 residues.

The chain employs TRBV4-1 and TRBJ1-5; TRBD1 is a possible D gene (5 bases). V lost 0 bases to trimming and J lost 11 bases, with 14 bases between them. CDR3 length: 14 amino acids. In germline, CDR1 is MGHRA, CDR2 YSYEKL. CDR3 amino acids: CASSQDLGGRTQHF. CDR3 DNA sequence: TGCGCCAGCAGCCAAGATCTGGGGGGGAGGACCCAGCATTTT.

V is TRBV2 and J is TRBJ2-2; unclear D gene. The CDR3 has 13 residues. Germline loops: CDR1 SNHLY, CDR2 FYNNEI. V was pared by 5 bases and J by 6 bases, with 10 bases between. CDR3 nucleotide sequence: TGTGCCAGCAGTCCCGGTGGGTCCGGGGAGCTGTTTTTT. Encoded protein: CASSPGGSGELFF.

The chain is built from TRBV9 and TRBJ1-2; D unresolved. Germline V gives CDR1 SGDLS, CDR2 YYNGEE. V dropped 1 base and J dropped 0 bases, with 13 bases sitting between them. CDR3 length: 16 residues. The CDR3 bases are TGTGCCAGCAGCGTATCCCCCCTAACGACTAACTATGGCTACACCTTC. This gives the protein CASSVSPLTTNYGYTF.

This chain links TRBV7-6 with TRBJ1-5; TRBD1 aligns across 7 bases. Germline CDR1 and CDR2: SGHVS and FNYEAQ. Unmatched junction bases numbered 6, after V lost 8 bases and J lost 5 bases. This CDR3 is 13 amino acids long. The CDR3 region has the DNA TGTGCCAGCGGGGGACAGCCAGATCAGCCCCAGCATTTT. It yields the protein CASGGQPDQPQHF.

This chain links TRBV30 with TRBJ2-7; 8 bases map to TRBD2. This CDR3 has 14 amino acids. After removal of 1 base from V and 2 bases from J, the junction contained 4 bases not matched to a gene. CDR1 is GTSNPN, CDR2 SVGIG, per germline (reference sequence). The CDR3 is CAWSEAGETYEQYF. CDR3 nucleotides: TGTGCCTGGAGTGAAGCGGGGGAGACCTACGAGCAGTACTTC. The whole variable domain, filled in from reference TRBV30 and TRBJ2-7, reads SQTIHQWPATLVQPVGSPLSLECTVEGTSNPNLYWYRQAAGRGLQLLFYSVGIGQISSEVPQNLSASRPQDRQFILSSKKLLLSDSGFYLCAWSEAGETYEQYFGPGTRLTVT.